The T cell receptor (beta chain) described here comes from a study of cytotoxic CD8 clonotypes in ibrutinib-treated CLL. Study-wide background: Results showed around 25 partial and 2 complete responses; following median around 68 months, approximately 15 remained remitted, about 12 advanced.

Study-wide points: Clonality at baseline surpassed age-matched healthy donors and tracked circulating CD8+ T-cell counts.

Sequencing was performed with immunoSEQ multiplex PCR; in TCRdb, only in-frame clones are kept and a portion is missing. The sample has around 160,000 clones; 70% to 85% are singletons. In regard to this clone: Its specificity is unknown.

Germline V gene data show CDR1 as LNHNV and CDR2 as YYDKDF (reference sequence). This CDR3 is built from 19 residues. V was trimmed by 1 base and J by 2 bases, leaving 21 bases between them. The clonotype was recovered from a human donor with chronic lymphocytic leukemia. The chain links TRBV15 to TRBJ2-1; D is unresolved. The material was PBMCs, obtained after 12 months of ibrutinib treatment. CDR3 nucleotide sequence: TGTGCCACCAGCAGAGTTCCCCAGCCGCCCGGGCAGGCCTACAATGAGCAGTTCTTC. Amino acid sequence: CATSRVPQPPGQAYNEQFF.